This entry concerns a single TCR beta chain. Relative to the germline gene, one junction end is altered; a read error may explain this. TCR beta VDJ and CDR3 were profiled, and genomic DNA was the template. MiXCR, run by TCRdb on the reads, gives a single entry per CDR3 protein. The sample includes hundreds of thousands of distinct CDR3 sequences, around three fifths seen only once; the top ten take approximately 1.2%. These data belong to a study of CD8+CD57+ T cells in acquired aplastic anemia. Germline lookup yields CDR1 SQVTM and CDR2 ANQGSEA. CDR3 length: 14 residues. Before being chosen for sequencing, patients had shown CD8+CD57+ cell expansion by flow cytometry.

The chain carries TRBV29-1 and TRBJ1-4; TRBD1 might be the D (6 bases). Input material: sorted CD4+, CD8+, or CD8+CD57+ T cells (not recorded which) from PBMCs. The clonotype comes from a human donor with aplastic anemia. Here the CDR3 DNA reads TGCAGCGTTCTAGGGGGGCCCGATAATGAAATACTGTTTTTT. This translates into CSVLGGPDNEILFF. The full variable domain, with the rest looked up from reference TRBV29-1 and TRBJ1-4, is SAVISQKPSRDICQRGTSLTIQCQVDSQVTMMFWYRQQPGQSLTLIATANQGSEATYESGFVIDKFPISRPNLTFSTLTVSNMSPEDSSIYLCSVLGGPDNEILFFGSGTQLSVL.